These 7 T cell receptor beta chains share one sample of origin, sequenced in a study of spatial heterogeneity in lung cancer. Time point indicated: sample taken at primary tumor resection. Tumor, nontumor lung or frozen PBMC supplied whole RNA that was sequenced unsorted. TCRdb recomputed calls from the 5' RACE reads with MiXCR, one row per CDR3 protein. The sample includes roughly 6,900 distinct CDR3 sequences, around 5% of them seen just once. This specimen was normal lung tissue next to the tumor, taken at surgery. These receptor sequences come from a female donor with early-stage non-small cell lung cancer.

This clonotype ranks as medium-sized. This beta chain is an unintended read in a library built for alpha chains; its size means little. In DNA, the CDR3 is TGCGCCAGCAGCCAAGGACAGCATTTCGCCGGGGAGCTGTTTTTT. This translates into CASSQGQHFAGELFF. The rearrangement joins TRBV4-1 to TRBJ2-2, with a possible D match to TRBD1 (5 bases). The CDR3 totals 15 residues. CDR1 is MGHRA, CDR2 YSYEKL, per germline. The V end lost 1 base, the J end lost 6 bases, and 12 bases lay between the germline ends.

This clonotype was recorded many times. This beta chain represents an off-target read in a library built for alpha chains; its size is of limited meaning. The rearrangement links TRBV29-1 to TRBJ2-3, with a weak D call TRBD2 (5 bases). CDR3 length: 15 residues. The V end was cut by 6 bases, the J end by 0 bases, with 16 bases between. Germline V CDR1 and CDR2: SQVTM, ANQGSEA. CDR3 DNA: TGCAGCGTCATACTGGCGGGCCGAAGCACAGATACGCAGTATTTT. It is translated as CSVILAGRSTDTQYF.

This clonotype is labeled as medium-sized. The library was designed around alpha chains, so this beta chain is a stray read whose abundance carries little weight. The genes are TRBV15 and TRBJ2-7; the D gene is possibly TRBD1 (6 bases). With 0 bases removed from V and 7 bases from J, the gap between germline ends came to 10 bases. The length of the CDR3 is 13 residues. Germline assignment: CDR1 LNHNV and CDR2 YYDKDF (reference sequence). The CDR3 sequence: CATSRDRGREQYF. The CDR3 DNA reads as TGTGCCACCAGCAGAGACAGGGGTCGGGAGCAGTACTTC.

In this sample, this clonotype turned up many times. This beta chain came through as a stray read in a library set up for alpha chains, and its size says little. The V and J genes are TRBV29-1 and TRBJ2-3, with D possibly TRBD2 on 5 matching bases. Trimming cost V 3 bases and J 11 bases, with 27 bases left between them. This CDR3 is built from 16 residues. The germline V gene encodes CDR1 SQVTM and CDR2 ANQGSEA. The CDR3 bases are TGCAGCGTTGAGATACCGCTCTCGGGATATTGGGTGGAGCAGTATTTT. Translated: CSVEIPLSGYWVEQYF.

This clonotype was detected ten times or more. The library was built for alpha chains, so this beta chain is an off-target read and its size means little. V gene TRBV7-2 combines with J gene TRBJ2-5; 7 nucleotides align to TRBD2. With V trimmed by 6 bases and J by 5 bases, 9 bases remained unmatched. Per germline, CDR1 SGHTA and CDR2 FQGNSA. The CDR3 covers 14 residues. In DNA, the CDR3 is TGTGCCAGCAGTCCGACCAGACTAGCTGAGACCCAGTACTTC. Residues: CASSPTRLAETQYF.

Worth noting for this clonotype: This beta chain slipped into a library made for alpha chains as a stray read, so its size is not meaningful. The gene calls are TRBV20-1 and TRBJ1-1; D remains ambiguous. V lost 5 bases, J lost 3 bases, and 13 bases lay in between. CDR1 and CDR2 (germline): DFQATT, SNEGSKA (reference sequence). CDR3 length: 13 residues. The CDR3 here is CSARRAWDTEAFF. CDR3 sequence (DNA): TGCAGTGCTCGGAGGGCCTGGGACACTGAAGCTTTCTTT.

This clonotype is termed medium-sized. A library made for alpha chains picked up this beta chain off target, so its size means little. The chain links TRBV20-1 to TRBJ2-1; TRBD2 matches at 13 bases. Germline V gene lookup returns CDR1 DFQATT and CDR2 SNEGSKA (reference sequence). After removal of 3 bases from V and 9 bases from J, the junction contained 5 bases not matched to a gene. The CDR3 runs 14 residues. CDR3 in amino acids: CSARMTSGRSEQFF. The CDR3 DNA sequence: TGCAGTGCTAGGATGACTAGCGGGAGGAGTGAGCAGTTCTTC.